This TCR beta chain was captured by sequencing in a study of T cell responses to AZD1222 COVID-19 vaccine. Across the whole study: Both about-4-week and about-12-week second-dose recipients were combined. Notes on the study in general: Researchers took repertoire samples only after the peak T cell response had come.

V was pared by 1 base and J by 8 bases, with 9 bases between. The CDR3 runs 14 residues. Germline CDR1 LGHDT, CDR2 YNNKEL (reference sequence). Note on this clone: Its matching antigen is unknown.

Repertoires were generated with immunoSEQ multiplex PCR, while TCRdb's copy carries only in-frame clones and drops some. The repertoire holds more than 95,000 clones, with 80% to 90% as singletons. The specimen was peripheral blood, collected on day 0 of AZD1222 vaccination. This clonotype was sampled from an adult in good health. The gene calls are TRBV3-1 (or the pseudogene TRBV3-2) and TRBJ1-6; D uncertain. The CDR3 DNA reads as TGTGCCAGCAGCCAAGGACCCGATCATTCACCCCTCCACTTT. Amino acid sequence: CASSQGPDHSPLHF.